This TCR beta chain was found in a study of blood T cell repertoires in COVID-19. On the study more broadly: COVID-19 samples from acute and convalescent phases originated in the United States, Italy and Spain. T cells, B-cell-depleted T cells, or PBMCs provided the cDNA or gDNA that served as material.

In the source study's methods: Amplification from reference gene primers served as the basis for estimated nucleated cell counts. Produced via immunoSEQ multiplex PCR; TCRdb's table is partial and in-frame only. That table furnishes V, J and clone size, whereas the DNA furnished D and trimming. The table has 2,000 or so clones, 69% seen once; the top ten hold roughly 25%. This TCR came from a man in his sixties or seventies with active COVID-19. The sequenced sample was peripheral blood.

Here the CDR3 DNA reads TGCAGTGCTGGGGCCCAGTTCTTC. Translated, it gives CSAGAQFF. This chain links TRBV20-1 with TRBJ2-1; maybe TRBD1 (5 bases). V was pared by 5 bases and J by 13 bases, with 6 bases between. The germline V gene encodes CDR1 DFQATT and CDR2 SNEGSKA (reference sequence). CDR3 length equals 8 residues.